This TCR beta chain was identified during a study of T cells in Graves' hyperthyroidism and ophthalmopathy. Amplification of TCR beta CDR3 regions was performed using RNA transcripts as template. The study used the HTBI primer set for a first-round RT-PCR of the TCR CDR3. TCRdb reanalysed the multiplex PCR reads using MiXCR and keeps one entry per CDR3 protein. This table has around 350,000 distinct CDR3 sequences, about 20% appearing once. Per germline, CDR1 MDHEN and CDR2 SYDVKM. This CDR3 spans 16 amino acids. The V end was cut by 4 bases, the J end by 5 bases, with 20 bases between. Hyperthyroidism was newly diagnosed in patients aged 18 to 65 (duration under 2 months). Using roughly 9.4 ml of fresh peripheral blood, PBMCs were prepared.

The source is a woman aged 18-35 years with Graves' hyperthyroidism. The chain joins TRBV28 to TRBJ1-1; a possible D gene is TRBD1 (6 bases). Sequences were obtained from blood. Written as DNA, the CDR3 is TGTGCCAGCAGTTCATGGCATGGCAGGGGCGGAACTGAAGCTTTCTTT. Amino acid sequence: CASSSWHGRGGTEAFF.